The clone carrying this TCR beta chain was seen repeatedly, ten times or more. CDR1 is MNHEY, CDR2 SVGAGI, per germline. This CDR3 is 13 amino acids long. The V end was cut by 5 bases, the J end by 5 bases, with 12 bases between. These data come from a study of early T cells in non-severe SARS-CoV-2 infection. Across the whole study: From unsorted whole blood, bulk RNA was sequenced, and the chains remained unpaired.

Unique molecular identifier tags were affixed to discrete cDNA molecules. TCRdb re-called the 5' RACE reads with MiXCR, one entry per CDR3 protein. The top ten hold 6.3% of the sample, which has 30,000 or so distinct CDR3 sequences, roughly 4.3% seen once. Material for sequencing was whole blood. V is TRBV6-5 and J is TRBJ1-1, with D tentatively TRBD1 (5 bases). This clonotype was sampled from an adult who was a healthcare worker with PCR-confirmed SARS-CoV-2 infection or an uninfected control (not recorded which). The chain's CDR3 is CASSQKEGTEAFF. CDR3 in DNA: TGTGCCAGCAGTCAGAAGGAGGGGACTGAAGCTTTCTTT.